These T cell receptor beta chains were read from a single sample in a study of vaccination effects on CD4 cells after COVID-19. These TCRs' antigens remain unknown. Profiled with immunoSEQ multiplex PCR; TCRdb holds only in-frame clones, not every one. The sample records tens of thousands of clones, about 72% being singletons. The specimen was CD4+ T cells from PBMCs cultured with HCoV-OC43 spike peptides, collected before COVID-19 vaccination. Receptors originate from a human donor who received a COVID-19 vaccine. CDR3s include the opening cysteine and the closing phenylalanine or tryptophan. The D gene is left open where the match is weak. Clone size is shown for a subset of rows, as once, few, many or a class of expanded clone.

V: TRBV29-1; J: TRBJ2-7; D: -; size: few; CDR3: CSVERGSGSYEQYF; DNA: TGCAGCGTGGAACGGGGATCTGGGTCCTACGAGCAGTACTTC
V: TRBV11-1; J: TRBJ1-1; D: -; size: -; CDR3: CASSIRTPGGEAFF; DNA: TGTGCCAGCAGCATCAGGACCCCCGGGGGTGAAGCTTTCTTT
V: TRBV10-1; J: TRBJ1-1; D: -; size: -; CDR3: CASSSKVRTEAFF; DNA: TGCGCCAGCAGTTCTAAGGTCCGCACTGAAGCTTTCTTT
V: TRBV7-9; J: TRBJ1-2; D: -; size: few; CDR3: CASSSWKNYGYTF; DNA: TGTGCCAGCAGCTCATGGAAAAACTATGGCTACACCTTC
V: TRBV19; J: TRBJ1-2; D: -; size: few; CDR3: CASPGTNHNYGYTF; DNA: TGTGCCAGTCCGGGGACGAACCATAACTATGGCTACACCTTC
V: TRBV18; J: TRBJ2-7; D: -; size: -; CDR3: CASSPTEGGEQYF; DNA: TGTGCCAGCTCACCAACTGAGGGGGGCGAGCAGTACTTC
V: TRBV11-1; J: TRBJ2-3; D: TRBD1; size: -; CDR3: CASSLETGRTQYF; DNA: TGTGCCAGCAGCTTGGAGACAGGGCGAACGCAGTATTTT
V: TRBV18; J: TRBJ2-7; D: TRBD2; size: -; CDR3: CASSPQAGDYEQYF; DNA: TGTGCCAGCTCACCACAAGCGGGAGACTACGAGCAGTACTTC
V: TRBV14; J: TRBJ2-5; D: TRBD2; size: -; CDR3: CASSQGSRGGSETQYF; DNA: TGTGCCAGCAGCCAAGGTTCACGGGGGGGCAGTGAGACCCAGTACTTC
V: TRBV5-6; J: TRBJ2-6; D: -; size: -; CDR3: CASSLRELRANVLTF; DNA: TGTGCCAGCAGCTTGAGGGAACTGCGGGCCAACGTCCTGACTTTC
V: TRBV5-1; J: TRBJ1-1; D: -; size: -; CDR3: CASTAEFNTEAFF; DNA: TGCGCCAGCACCGCGGAGTTCAACACTGAAGCTTTCTTT
V: TRBV19; J: TRBJ1-4; D: -; size: -; CDR3: CASSITRPARGGEKLFF; DNA: TGTGCCAGTAGTATAACCCGCCCGGCCAGGGGAGGAGAAAAACTGTTTTTT
V: TRBV5-1; J: TRBJ1-1; D: -; size: -; CDR3: CASSLGSVAEAFF; DNA: TGCGCCAGCAGCTTGGGTTCCGTGGCTGAAGCTTTCTTT
V: TRBV25-1; J: TRBJ2-3; D: -; size: -; CDR3: CASSDGPWVMNTQYF; DNA: TGTGCCAGCAGTGACGGGCCGTGGGTCATGAATACGCAGTATTTT
V: TRBV5-6; J: TRBJ2-3; D: -; size: once; CDR3: CASSLGDTQYF; DNA: TGTGCCAGCAGCTTGGGAGATACGCAGTATTTT
V: TRBV10-3; J: TRBJ1-4; D: TRBD1; size: -; CDR3: CATRTGGNEKLFF; DNA: TGTGCCACAAGGACAGGGGGTAATGAAAAACTGTTTTTT
V: TRBV5-1; J: TRBJ2-7; D: -; size: -; CDR3: CASSFQVGYEQYF; DNA: TGCGCCAGCAGCTTCCAAGTGGGCTACGAGCAGTACTTC
V: TRBV7-9; J: TRBJ2-2; D: -; size: -; CDR3: CASTLTGELFF; DNA: TGTGCCAGCACCCTGACCGGGGAGCTGTTTTTT
V: TRBV4-1; J: TRBJ2-1; D: -; size: -; CDR3: CASSQDKAPVNEQFF; DNA: TGCGCCAGCAGCCAAGATAAGGCCCCGGTTAATGAGCAGTTCTTC
V: TRBV5-8; J: TRBJ1-5; D: -; size: -; CDR3: CASSLSGRGPQHF; DNA: TGTGCCAGCAGCTTGTCAGGGAGGGGGCCCCAGCATTTT
V: TRBV11-2; J: TRBJ2-4; D: -; size: -; CDR3: CASSNFGLAKNIQYF; DNA: TGTGCCAGCAGCAACTTCGGGCTAGCCAAAAACATTCAGTACTTC
V: TRBV5-1; J: TRBJ1-4; D: TRBD1; size: -; CDR3: CASSGGQSNEKLFF; DNA: TGCGCCAGCAGCGGGGGACAGTCTAATGAAAAACTGTTTTTT
V: TRBV19; J: TRBJ2-7; D: -; size: -; CDR3: CASSRAGTEGYEQYF; DNA: TGTGCCAGTAGTAGGGCGGGGACTGAGGGCTACGAGCAGTACTTC
V: TRBV3-1/TRBV3-2; J: TRBJ2-7; D: TRBD1; size: -; CDR3: CASSWTGNEQYF; DNA: TGTGCCAGCAGCTGGACAGGAAACGAGCAGTACTTC
V: TRBV18; J: TRBJ2-5; D: TRBD2; size: -; CDR3: CASSPQRLADRETQYF; DNA: TGTGCCAGCTCACCACAAAGACTAGCGGACCGAGAGACCCAGTACTTC
V: TRBV19; J: TRBJ1-5; D: -; size: medium-sized; CDR3: CASSPVGEVQPQHF; DNA: TGTGCCAGTAGCCCAGTGGGTGAGGTTCAGCCCCAGCATTTT
V: TRBV19; J: TRBJ1-2; D: -; size: -; CDR3: CASSMYSGRDYGYTF; DNA: TGTGCCAGTAGTATGTATTCGGGGCGCGACTATGGCTACACCTTC
V: TRBV6-5; J: TRBJ2-2; D: -; size: few; CDR3: CASSYDAGLTGELFF; DNA: TGTGCCAGCAGTTACGACGCGGGATTGACCGGGGAGCTGTTTTTT
V: TRBV5-1; J: TRBJ2-5; D: -; size: -; CDR3: CASSLAGSKETQYF; DNA: TGCGCCAGCAGCTTGGCCGGCTCCAAAGAGACCCAGTACTTC
V: TRBV5-1; J: TRBJ2-2; D: TRBD1; size: -; CDR3: CASSLGTGDRYTGELFF; DNA: TGCGCCAGCAGCTTGGGGACAGGGGACCGGTACACCGGGGAGCTGTTTTTT
V: TRBV4-1; J: TRBJ2-3; D: -; size: -; CDR3: CASSEFDDTQYF; DNA: TGCGCCAGCAGCGAATTTGACGATACGCAGTATTTT
V: TRBV6-5; J: TRBJ1-4; D: -; size: few; CDR3: CASSRTVSEKLFF; DNA: TGTGCCAGCAGTAGGACAGTTTCTGAAAAACTGTTTTTT
V: TRBV19; J: TRBJ1-5; D: TRBD1; size: -; CDR3: CASGGQGGNQPQHF; DNA: TGTGCCAGTGGCGGACAGGGTGGGAATCAGCCCCAGCATTTT
V: TRBV6-2/TRBV6-3; J: TRBJ1-5; D: -; size: -; CDR3: CASSHTAGGAAQPQHF; DNA: TGTGCCAGCAGCCACACTGCCGGGGGGGCGGCTCAGCCCCAGCATTTT
V: TRBV19; J: TRBJ2-6; D: -; size: -; CDR3: CASITTGLGMANVLTF; DNA: TGTGCCAGTATCACGACGGGACTGGGTATGGCCAACGTCCTGACTTTC
V: TRBV7-9; J: TRBJ2-7; D: TRBD1; size: -; CDR3: CASRTGGPSYEQYF; DNA: TGTGCCAGCAGAACAGGGGGACCATCCTACGAGCAGTACTTC
V: TRBV18; J: TRBJ2-7; D: -; size: -; CDR3: CASSLITGGRSYEQYF; DNA: TGTGCCAGCTCCCTTATAACGGGCGGACGCTCCTACGAGCAGTACTTC
V: TRBV6-1; J: TRBJ1-2; D: TRBD1; size: -; CDR3: CATGQGDYGYTF; DNA: TGTGCCACCGGACAGGGCGACTATGGCTACACCTTC
V: TRBV3-1/TRBV3-2; J: TRBJ2-7; D: TRBD1; size: -; CDR3: CASSQVGGQGYNEQYF; DNA: TGTGCCAGCAGCCAAGTAGGGGGACAGGGATACAACGAGCAGTACTTC
V: TRBV4-2; J: TRBJ1-5; D: TRBD1; size: -; CDR3: CASSRGTGVNQPQHF; DNA: TGTGCCAGCAGCCGCGGGACAGGAGTCAATCAGCCCCAGCATTTT
V: TRBV6-5; J: TRBJ1-3; D: -; size: -; CDR3: CASSYWGGEENTIYF; DNA: TGTGCCAGCAGTTACTGGGGGGGCGAGGAAAACACCATATATTTT
V: TRBV19; J: TRBJ2-2; D: -; size: -; CDR3: CASSIYAGSGTGELFF; DNA: TGTGCCAGTAGTATTTATGCAGGGAGCGGCACCGGGGAGCTGTTTTTT
V: TRBV7-9; J: TRBJ2-7; D: -; size: -; CDR3: CASSISGVAYEQYF; DNA: TGTGCCAGCAGCATAAGCGGTGTGGCCTACGAGCAGTACTTC
V: TRBV6-1; J: TRBJ1-2; D: TRBD1; size: -; CDR3: CASSTQGRHGYTF; DNA: TGTGCCAGCAGCACACAGGGGAGGCATGGCTACACCTTC
V: TRBV5-4; J: TRBJ1-6; D: -; size: -; CDR3: CASSLEAGYNSPLHF; DNA: TGTGCCAGCAGCTTGGAGGCAGGGTATAATTCACCCCTCCACTTT
V: TRBV5-4; J: TRBJ1-4; D: -; size: -; CDR3: CASSLDRRNEKLFF; DNA: TGTGCCAGCAGCTTGGACCGGAGGAATGAAAAACTGTTTTTT
V: TRBV4-1; J: TRBJ2-2; D: -; size: -; CDR3: CASSQEGSSPGELFF; DNA: TGCGCCAGCAGCCAAGAGGGGTCATCCCCCGGGGAGCTGTTTTTT
V: TRBV6-1; J: TRBJ2-1; D: -; size: -; CDR3: CASSEFWGNEQFF; DNA: TGTGCCAGCAGTGAGTTTTGGGGGAATGAGCAGTTCTTC
V: TRBV2; J: TRBJ1-2; D: TRBD1; size: -; CDR3: CARDRIQGADYGYTF; DNA: TGTGCCAGAGATAGAATACAGGGGGCAGACTATGGCTACACCTTC
V: TRBV5-4; J: TRBJ2-1; D: TRBD2; size: -; CDR3: CASSLDPAGYNEQFF; DNA: TGTGCCAGCAGCTTGGATCCAGCGGGGTACAATGAGCAGTTCTTC
V: TRBV2; J: TRBJ2-1; D: TRBD2; size: medium-sized; CDR3: CASTWLAGANEQFF; DNA: TGTGCCAGCACCTGGCTAGCGGGGGCCAATGAGCAGTTCTTC
V: TRBV18; J: TRBJ2-1; D: TRBD2; size: few; CDR3: CASSPPLAGGRNEQFF; DNA: TGTGCCAGCTCACCACCCTTGGCGGGGGGACGCAATGAGCAGTTCTTC
V: TRBV7-9; J: TRBJ1-5; D: TRBD1; size: -; CDR3: CASSLGGTGIGTPQHF; DNA: TGTGCCAGCAGCTTAGGGGGGACAGGGATTGGTACGCCCCAGCATTTT
V: TRBV5-1; J: TRBJ1-3; D: -; size: -; CDR3: CASSLGGDGSGNTIYF; DNA: TGCGCCAGCAGCTTGGGTGGGGACGGTTCTGGAAACACCATATATTTT